The 15 T cell receptor beta chains given below trace back to one sample, sequenced in a study of OX40 agonist ivuxolimab in advanced cancers. The assay was immunoSEQ multiplex PCR, and TCRdb's table has in-frame clones only and misses some. The sample lists approximately 64,000 clones, around 83% occurring once. Material: CD4+ or CD8+ T cells sorted from blood, obtained in a trial of the OX40 agonist ivuxolimab. The receptors were sampled from an adult with an advanced solid tumor such as melanoma, head and neck, liver or kidney cancer.

The chain has TRBV5-4 and TRBJ2-2; no clear D gene. This CDR3 spans 13 amino acids. Trimming shortened V by 4 bases and J by 3 bases, and 7 bases separated the two germline ends. CDR1 and CDR2 from the germline V gene are SGHNT and YYREEE (reference sequence). The CDR3 DNA reads TGTGCCAGCAGCGCAGGATACACCGGGGAGCTGTTTTTT. It codes for CASSAGYTGELFF.

The chain has TRBV2 and TRBJ2-3; D is undetermined. Trimming stripped 3 bases from V and 4 bases from J, with 11 bases between. The CDR3 covers 14 residues. Germline CDR1 reads SNHLY; CDR2 reads FYNNEI. CDR3 loop: CASSDELPPDTQYF. The CDR3 DNA reads as TGTGCCAGCAGTGATGAACTGCCCCCAGATACGCAGTATTTT.

The CDR3 is CAWGPDYRGNNEQFF. The CDR3, as DNA: TGTGCCTGGGGCCCCGACTACCGGGGAAACAATGAGCAGTTCTTC. This rearrangement joins TRBV30 to TRBJ2-1, with TRBD2 as a possible D gene (5 bases). The germline V and J ends were trimmed by 5 bases and 5 bases, with 19 bases remaining between them. The CDR3 has 15 residues. Germline CDR1 is GTSNPN and CDR2 is SVGIG (reference sequence).

V is TRBV7-8 and J is TRBJ1-6; tentative D call: TRBD1 (5 bases). This CDR3 spans 17 amino acids. Germline CDR1 and CDR2: SGHVS and FQNEAQ. Trimming stripped 0 bases from V and 9 bases from J, with 18 bases between. CDR3 sequence: CASSLALLGQGSSPLHF. The CDR3 DNA follows: TGTGCCAGCAGCTTAGCGCTCCTCGGCCAGGGCAGTTCACCCCTCCACTTT.

The CDR3 nucleotides read TGCGCCAGCAGCGGGAGGGTCGGCACTGAAGCTTTCTTT. Translation: CASSGRVGTEAFF. V gene TRBV5-1 combines with J gene TRBJ1-1; D not resolved. Germline V gene lookup returns CDR1 SGHRS and CDR2 YFSETQ. The CDR3 is made up of 13 amino acids. V lost 4 bases and J 4 bases, leaving 11 bases between the germline ends.

The chain employs TRBV4-1 and TRBJ2-7; D gene uncertain. CDR3 size: 14 residues. Germline V gene data show CDR1 as MGHRA and CDR2 as YSYEKL. Trimming removed 1 base at V and 2 bases at J, with 9 bases between. The CDR3 nucleotides are TGCGCCAGCAGCCAAGGCCCCCCGGCCTACGAGCAGTACTTC. This codes for CASSQGPPAYEQYF.

V and J are TRBV5-1 and TRBJ2-1; 8 bases align to TRBD2. Germline assignment: CDR1 SGHRS and CDR2 YFSETQ. V gave up 3 bases and J gave up 5 bases; unmatched junction bases: 7. This CDR3 has 15 residues. This CDR3 reads CASSWTSRYNNEQFF. The CDR3 bases are TGCGCCAGCAGCTGGACTAGCCGATACAACAATGAGCAGTTCTTC.

J is TRBJ2-7 and V is TRBV5-8; TRBD2 might be the D (6 bases). The V end lost 0 bases, the J end lost 0 bases, and 7 bases lay between the germline ends. CDR1 is SGHTS, CDR2 YDEGEE, per germline. The CDR3 spans 14 residues. In DNA form, the CDR3 reads TGTGCCAGCAGCTTGGGGGGGGACTCCTACGAGCAGTACTTC. Protein: CASSLGGDSYEQYF.

To note about this clone: Distinct nucleotide sequences in the sample also encode this CDR3. The J gene is TRBJ2-1, the V gene TRBV18, with a weak D call TRBD2 (6 bases). V was pared by 2 bases and J by 7 bases, with 9 bases between. Looked up from germline, CDR1 is KGHSH and CDR2 is LQKENI. The length of the CDR3 is 13 residues. CDR3 coding DNA: TGTGCCAGCTCACCAGTGGGGGGAAATGAGCAGTTCTTC. It encodes CASSPVGGNEQFF.

The CDR3 bases are TGCGCCAGCAGCCAAGATTATTCTCATGGCAGGCAGTGGCTCGAGCAGTACTTC. Its protein product is CASSQDYSHGRQWLEQYF. This rearrangement joins TRBV4-1 to TRBJ2-7; the D is unclear. The CDR3 has 18 amino acids. V lost 0 bases and J 6 bases, leaving 24 bases between the germline ends. CDR1 MGHRA and CDR2 YSYEKL come from the germline V gene.

This sequence joins TRBV9 and TRBJ2-3; 12 nucleotides match TRBD1. V shed 3 bases and J 4 bases; nucleotides not matched to a gene: 6. The CDR3 is 16 residues long. The germline gives CDR1 SGDLS, CDR2 YYNGEE. CDR3 DNA: TGTGCCAGCAGCGCTGCCGGGACAGGGGGCCCAGATACGCAGTATTTT. The encoded protein is CASSAAGTGGPDTQYF.

J is TRBJ2-1 and V is TRBV6-4; no definite D call. Germline CDR1 MRHNA, CDR2 SNTAGT. V shed 4 bases and J shed 9 bases, with 16 bases lying between them. This CDR3 is built from 14 residues. CDR3 in amino acids: CASSVRPGNSEQFF. In DNA form, the CDR3 reads TGTGCCAGCAGTGTGCGGCCCGGTAACAGTGAGCAGTTCTTC.

The chain links TRBV30 to TRBJ2-1; D possibly corresponds to TRBD2 (7 bases). Trimming cost V 5 bases and J 13 bases, with 15 bases left between them. CDR1 and CDR2 from the germline V gene are GTSNPN and SVGIG (reference sequence). CDR3 length equals 11 residues. The CDR3 DNA sequence: TGTGCCTGGGAAGGGGGGGGCCCTCAGTTCTTC. Translating it yields CAWEGGGPQFF.

V is TRBV13 and J is TRBJ1-3, with a tentative D call TRBD1 (6 bases). The length of the CDR3 is 17 residues. V was pared by 1 base and J by 1 base, with 14 bases between. CDR1 is PRHDT, CDR2 FYEKMQ, per germline (reference sequence). CDR3 DNA: TGTGCCAGCAGCTTAGAGGGGGTGGGGTCATCTGGAAACACCATATATTTT. This translates into CASSLEGVGSSGNTIYF.

With regard to this clone: Other DNA sequences in the sample encode the same CDR3. The chain recombines TRBV20-1 with TRBJ2-7; D gene unclear. Germline V CDR1 and CDR2: DFQATT, SNEGSKA (reference sequence). V lost 1 base, J lost 3 bases, and 4 bases lay in between. CDR3 length: 11 amino acids. The CDR3 nucleotides are TGCAGTGCTAGAGGCGGCTACGAGCAGTACTTC. Translating it yields CSARGGYEQYF.